This TCR beta chain was recorded in a study of blood T cell repertoires in COVID-19. About the study: The United States, Italy and Spain provided the acute and convalescent COVID-19 samples. The analysed material was cDNA or gDNA that came from T cells, B-cell-depleted T cells, or PBMCs.

CDR1 is LGHNT, CDR2 FRNRAP, per germline. Trimming cost V 4 bases and J 0 bases; bases outside gene matches: 6. This CDR3 spans 16 amino acids. Authors' analysis steps: By means of reference gene primer amplification, nucleated cell counts were estimated. Using immunoSEQ multiplex PCR, the repertoire was profiled, and TCRdb retains in-frame clones only, with some absent. D and trimming were read from the DNA, whereas the V and J calls and clone size are those reported in that table. The sample shows 140,000 or so clones, around 83% of them seen only once. The V and J genes are TRBV12-5 and TRBJ2-1; 7 positions match TRBD2. Sequencing was carried out using peripheral blood. The TCR comes from a man aged 55 to 69 with active or convalescent COVID-19. The CDR3 nucleotides are TGTGCTAGTGGTTCTCCTCCGGGGGGCTCCTACAATGAGCAGTTCTTC. Its translation is CASGSPPGGSYNEQFF.